Below are 32 T cell receptor beta chains sequenced from a single sample in a study of T cell repertoires in cytomegalovirus infection. One entry per CDR3 protein results from TCRdb running MiXCR on the reads. The sample lists 570,000 or so distinct CDR3 sequences, about 39% occurring once. The antigens for these receptors are not known. Sequencing used cultured PBMCs, obtained from culture after CMV antigen stimulation. The receptor set was obtained from a human donor in good health (CMV status not recorded). Some clones in this sample may be carry-over from other donors' samples.

This chain connects TRBV19 to TRBJ2-1, with TRBD2 as a possible D gene (6 bases). CDR1 and CDR2 from the germline V gene are LNHDA and SQIVND (reference sequence). V lost 3 bases and J lost 7, with 16 bases in between. CDR3 size: 15 residues. CDR3 DNA: TGTGCCAGTAGTATGGGAGGTTCAGGGCCGAATGAGCAGTTCTTC. This gives the protein CASSMGGSGPNEQFF.

This clonotype was seen just once. V and J are TRBV11-2 and TRBJ2-7; TRBD1 agrees at 7 bases. Germline trimming cut 0 bases from V and 6 bases from J; bases unmatched to any gene: 5. There are 14 residues in the CDR3. The germline V gene has CDR1 SGHAT and CDR2 FQNNGV. Written as DNA, the CDR3 is TGTGCCAGCAGCTTAGATCCGACAGGGACCGAGCAGTACTTC. Its translation is CASSLDPTGTEQYF.

In its sample, this clonotype was seen a few times. This chain joins TRBV10-3 and TRBJ1-5; the D is unclear. The length of the CDR3 is 13 residues. The germline V and J ends were trimmed by 6 bases and 5 bases, with 11 bases remaining between them. The V gene's germline CDR1 is ENHRY and CDR2 SYGVKD. DNA of the CDR3: TGTGCCATCAGAGCGGAGCGAGATCAGCCCCAGCATTTT. This translates into CAIRAERDQPQHF.

A few counts support this clonotype. CDR3 in DNA: TGTGCCAGCAGTTTAGACGGGGGGAACGGCTACACCTTC. Its protein product is CASSLDGGNGYTF. The chain employs TRBV12-3 or TRBV12-4 and TRBJ1-2; D may be TRBD1 (5 bases). The CDR3 has 13 residues. The V end lost 1 base, the J end lost 8 bases, and 11 bases lay between the germline ends.

J is TRBJ2-2 and V is TRBV6-2 or TRBV6-3; 8 nucleotides line up with TRBD1. CDR3 length: 16 amino acids. Germline V gene sequence: CDR1 MNHEY, CDR2 SVGEGT. V gave up 5 bases and J gave up 7 bases; unmatched junction bases: 12. CDR3 sequence (DNA): TGTGCCAGCAGTATAATAGGACAGGGCTTCGGCGGGGAGCTGTTTTTT. Its protein is CASSIIGQGFGGELFF.

This clonotype showed up just a few times. J is TRBJ2-1 and V is TRBV7-8, with no clear D. V dropped 1 base and J dropped 5 bases, with 12 bases sitting between them. The germline gives CDR1 SGHVS, CDR2 FQNEAQ. The CDR3 has 15 residues. The CDR3 sequence is CASSLVGLYDNEQFF. The CDR3 DNA reads as TGTGCCAGCAGCTTAGTAGGCCTATACGACAATGAGCAGTTCTTC.

This chain connects TRBV5-6 to TRBJ2-7, with 8 bases lining up with TRBD1. Germline CDR1 SGHDT, CDR2 YYEEEE. The CDR3 consists of 16 residues. Losses at the gene ends were 0 bases for V and 5 bases for J; bases not matched to a gene: 10. The CDR3 nucleotides read TGTGCCAGCAGCTTGGTAGGGCCAGGGGGCTTGGACGAGCAGTACTTC. This codes for CASSLVGPGGLDEQYF.

V is TRBV12-3 or TRBV12-4 and J is TRBJ2-2, with D unclear. Trimming removed 6 bases at V and 3 bases at J, with 11 bases between. This CDR3 spans 14 amino acids. CDR3 loop: CASSPDTYTGELFF. CDR3 sequence (DNA): TGTGCCAGCAGCCCCGACACCTACACCGGGGAGCTGTTTTTT.

V is TRBV20-1 and J is TRBJ1-3; 8 positions match TRBD1. This CDR3 contains 16 residues. Germline V gene sequence: CDR1 DFQATT, CDR2 SNEGSKA (reference sequence). Trimming took 6 bases from V and 3 from J; bases not matched to a gene: 13. The CDR3 is CSARVPGGAGGNTIYF. DNA of the CDR3: TGCAGTGCCAGGGTTCCAGGGGGCGCAGGTGGAAACACCATATATTTT.

The CDR3, as DNA: TGTGCCAGCAGCTCGGGACAGGCGCTCTCCTACGAGCAGTACTTC. This encodes CASSSGQALSYEQYF. The chain links TRBV7-9 to TRBJ2-7, with 8 bases identical to TRBD1. Germline V lookup: CDR1 SEHNR, CDR2 FQNEAQ (reference sequence). The CDR3 is made up of 15 amino acids. V lost 4 bases and J lost 0; bases outside the gene matches: 5.

This clonotype has more than one count but fewer than ten. This rearrangement joins TRBV12-3 or TRBV12-4 to TRBJ2-1; D uncertain. CDR3 length: 16 residues. The V and J ends lost 6 bases and 3 bases respectively, with 18 bases between them. CDR3 nucleotides: TGTGCCAGCAGCCCACTAATAGAAAGGCGCTACAATGAGCAGTTCTTC. Translating it yields CASSPLIERRYNEQFF.

The rearrangement uses TRBV7-2 and TRBJ2-7; tentatively, D is TRBD1 or TRBD2 (5 bases each). Deletions cut 1 base from V and 2 bases from J, with 12 bases between. The germline V gene encodes CDR1 SGHTA and CDR2 FQGNSA. This CDR3 has 15 amino acids. This chain's CDR3 is CASSLDRDGTYEQYF. CDR3 nucleotides: TGTGCCAGCAGCTTAGACCGGGACGGGACCTACGAGCAGTACTTC.

The rearrangement uses TRBV6-1 and TRBJ2-5; 8 bases are shared with TRBD1. Germline V gene data show CDR1 as MNHNS and CDR2 as SASEGT. With 5 bases clipped from V and 4 bases from J, the junction kept 3 bases outside the gene matches. This CDR3 comprises 13 residues. The CDR3 sequence is CASSFDRGETQYF. The DNA for the CDR3 is TGTGCCAGCAGTTTCGACAGGGGAGAGACCCAGTACTTC.

The J gene is TRBJ2-6, the V gene TRBV4-1; tentative D call: TRBD1 (5 bases). The germline V gene encodes CDR1 MGHRA and CDR2 YSYEKL. This CDR3 is built from 16 residues. V was cut by 4 bases and J by 4 bases, with 14 bases left in between. CDR3: CASSPARVLGANVLTF. CDR3 sequence (DNA): TGCGCCAGCAGCCCGGCCAGGGTGTTGGGGGCCAACGTCCTGACTTTC.

This clonotype was counted between two and nine times. The chain links TRBV20-1 to TRBJ2-7; TRBD1 aligns across 9 bases. The CDR3 sequence is 13 residues long. The germline V gene encodes CDR1 DFQATT and CDR2 SNEGSKA (reference sequence). The ends lost 4 bases at V and 4 bases at J; junction bases unmatched: 5. DNA of the CDR3: TGCAGTGCTAAGAGGGACAGGGCTTACGAGCAGTACTTC. Residues: CSAKRDRAYEQYF.

This clonotype occurred many times. The rearrangement uses TRBV6-1 and TRBJ2-6; D possibly corresponds to TRBD2 (6 bases). V was clipped by 4 bases and J by 0 bases, with 13 bases between them. Germline CDR1 and CDR2: MNHNS and SASEGT. The length of the CDR3 is 17 residues. In nucleotides, the CDR3 is TGTGCCAGCAGTGTCGGGACTGCGAGCTCTGGGGCCAACGTCCTGACTTTC. Amino acid sequence: CASSVGTASSGANVLTF.

The chain recombines TRBV12-3 or TRBV12-4 with TRBJ1-2, with 9 bases lining up with TRBD1. Trimming took 6 bases from V and 2 from J; bases not matched to a gene: 7. CDR3 length: 15 residues. The CDR3 DNA follows: TGTGCCAGCAGCACGGGGACAGGGCGGAACTATGGCTACACCTTC. It encodes CASSTGTGRNYGYTF.

This clonotype was detected only a few times. V usage is TRBV2 and J usage is TRBJ2-5, with D hard to call. Germline assignment: CDR1 SNHLY and CDR2 FYNNEI. The CDR3 has 13 residues. The V end lost 2 bases, the J end lost 3 bases, and 7 bases lay between the germline ends. The CDR3 DNA reads as TGTGCCAGCAGTGAATTCCAGGAAGAGACCCAGTACTTC. Its protein product is CASSEFQEETQYF.

J is TRBJ2-3 and V is TRBV4-3, with 7 bases fitting TRBD2. CDR1 and CDR2 (germline): LGHNA, YSLEER. The CDR3 length is 16 residues. Losses at the gene ends were 4 bases for V and 2 bases for J; bases not matched to a gene: 9. CDR3 loop: CASSLEGLSNTDTQYF. The CDR3, as DNA: TGCGCCAGCAGCCTAGAGGGACTATCGAACACAGATACGCAGTATTTT.

This clonotype was counted only a few times. The junction shows a germline mismatch at one end, possibly a read error. This chain joins TRBV7-2 and TRBJ1-1; D not certain. In germline, CDR1 is SGHTA, CDR2 FQGNSA. The CDR3 contains 13 residues. CDR3 in amino acids: CASSLGPNSEAFF. CDR3 nucleotide sequence: TGTGCCAGCAGTTTAGGTCCAAACTCTGAAGCTTTCTTT.

This clonotype was seen ten or more times. This rearrangement joins TRBV7-2 to TRBJ2-5; 9 bases align to TRBD2. The CDR3 extends over 14 amino acids. Germline loops: CDR1 SGHTA, CDR2 FQGNSA. V shed 5 bases, J shed 6 bases, and the junction held 7 bases outside the gene matches. The CDR3 spells CASSGASGVKTQYF. In nucleotides, the CDR3 is TGTGCCAGCAGCGGGGCTAGCGGGGTGAAGACCCAGTACTTC.

The V and J genes are TRBV20-1 and TRBJ2-1, with 7 bases matching TRBD2. Germline CDR1 reads DFQATT; CDR2 reads SNEGSKA (reference sequence). The CDR3 contains 12 residues. Trimming removed 6 bases from V and 12 bases from J; junction bases left unmatched: 11. CDR3 sequence (DNA): TGCAGTGCGCAGTCGGCGGGAGATGGGCAGTTCTTC. It yields the protein CSAQSAGDGQFF.

Only a few counts were recorded for this clonotype. This chain uses TRBV7-2 with TRBJ2-3, with 10 nucleotides matching TRBD1. The J segment lost 4 bases and the V segment lost 3 bases, leaving 7 bases of the junction unmatched. The CDR3 loop spans 16 amino acids. Germline CDR1 and CDR2: SGHTA and FQGNSA. The CDR3 nucleotides read TGTGCCAGCAGCTTGGGGACAGGGGTCCTGCCAGATACGCAGTATTTT. Amino acids: CASSLGTGVLPDTQYF.

This clonotype has just a few counts. The J gene is TRBJ1-1, the V gene TRBV7-9; D gene uncertain. Germline V gives CDR1 SEHNR, CDR2 FQNEAQ (reference sequence). With 6 bases removed from V and 0 bases from J, the gap between germline ends came to 11 bases. This CDR3 has 14 residues. CDR3 in amino acids: CASRSWEMNTEAFF. CDR3 bases: TGTGCCAGCAGATCGTGGGAAATGAACACTGAAGCTTTCTTT.

The chain employs TRBV7-2 and TRBJ2-3; the match to TRBD2 covers 7 bases. CDR1 SGHTA and CDR2 FQGNSA come from the germline V gene. J gave up 6 bases and V 5 bases, and 8 bases lay outside the gene matches. The CDR3 runs to 14 residues. The CDR3 coding sequence is TGTGCCAGCAGCCCCCGGCGGGAGATGGATACGCAGTATTTT. Its translation: CASSPRREMDTQYF.

Only one count was recorded for this clonotype. The chain is built from TRBV7-4 and TRBJ2-1, with D unclear. Germline V gene lookup returns CDR1 SGHVT and CDR2 SQSDAQ. Trimming removed 5 bases from V and 10 bases from J, with 12 bases in between. The CDR3 consists of 12 residues. The CDR3 DNA is TGTGCCAGCAGCCCGGCCCAGAGGGAGCAGTTCTTC. Its translation: CASSPAQREQFF.

There are a few counts of this clonotype. The chain couples TRBV6-6 to TRBJ2-1; a possible D gene is TRBD2 (5 bases). The CDR3 is 16 residues long. Germline V gene sequence: CDR1 MNHNY, CDR2 SVGAGI (reference sequence). V was cut by 0 bases and J by 2 bases, with 11 bases left in between. CDR3 DNA: TGTGCCAGCAGTTACTCGACAAGGACTGCCTACAATGAGCAGTTCTTC. Translating gives CASSYSTRTAYNEQFF.

As to this clonotype: The junction shows a germline mismatch at one end, possibly a read error. The chain links TRBV6-6 to TRBJ2-7, with 8 bases aligning to TRBD2. CDR3 size: 16 residues. Germline CDR1 is MNHNY and CDR2 is SVGAGI (reference sequence). CDR3 nucleotide sequence: TGTGGCAGCAGTGCCCTCTTTAGCGGGACCTTTATCGAGCAGTACTTC. Encoded protein: CGSSALFSGTFIEQYF.

J is TRBJ1-1 and V is TRBV12-3 or TRBV12-4; 8 bases are shared with TRBD1. V trimming: 5 bases; J trimming: 5 bases; junction bases outside the gene matches: 7. This CDR3 has 14 residues. The CDR3 sequence: CASSQDRVRTEAFF. The CDR3 DNA follows: TGTGCCAGCAGTCAGGACAGGGTTCGAACTGAAGCTTTCTTT.

The rearrangement links TRBV7-9 to TRBJ2-5; a possible D gene is TRBD2 (6 bases). Germline V gene lookup returns CDR1 SEHNR and CDR2 FQNEAQ (reference sequence). This CDR3 has 14 residues. V was cut by 1 base and J by 7 bases, with 13 bases left in between. The CDR3 spells CASSLVGSTGTQYF. In DNA form, the CDR3 reads TGTGCCAGCAGCTTAGTCGGGAGTACCGGGACCCAGTACTTC.

The chain combines TRBV7-8 with TRBJ1-3; no clear D gene. This CDR3 region has 16 residues. V gave up 1 base and J gave up 0 bases, with 10 bases separating them. Germline CDR1 SGHVS, CDR2 FQNEAQ. The CDR3 coding sequence is TGTGCCAGCAGCTTAGACGAACAGTTCTCTGGAAACACCATATATTTT. Its protein is CASSLDEQFSGNTIYF.

This clonotype has a handful of counts. The chain couples TRBV20-1 to TRBJ1-1, with D tentatively TRBD1 (5 bases). CDR1 is DFQATT, CDR2 SNEGSKA, per germline (reference sequence). V lost 6 bases, J lost 1 base, and 12 bases lay in between. CDR3 length equals 13 residues. This CDR3 reads CSASSGTNTEAFF. The CDR3 coding sequence is TGCAGTGCAAGCAGTGGGACGAACACTGAAGCTTTCTTT.